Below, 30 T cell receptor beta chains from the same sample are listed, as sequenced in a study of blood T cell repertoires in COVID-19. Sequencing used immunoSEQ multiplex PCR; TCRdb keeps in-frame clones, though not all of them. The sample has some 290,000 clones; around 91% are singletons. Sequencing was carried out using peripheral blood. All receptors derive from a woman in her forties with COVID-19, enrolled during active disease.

For the CDR3, the DNA is TGTGCTAGTGGTTTGGTACTGGGACAGGGGTTTGGTGGCTACACCTTC. As protein: CASGLVLGQGFGGYTF. The chain joins TRBV12-5 to TRBJ1-2; TRBD1 matches 10 bases. Germline trimming cut 0 bases from V and 7 bases from J; bases unmatched to any gene: 8. Germline loops: CDR1 LGHNT, CDR2 FRNRAP. This CDR3 is built from 16 residues.

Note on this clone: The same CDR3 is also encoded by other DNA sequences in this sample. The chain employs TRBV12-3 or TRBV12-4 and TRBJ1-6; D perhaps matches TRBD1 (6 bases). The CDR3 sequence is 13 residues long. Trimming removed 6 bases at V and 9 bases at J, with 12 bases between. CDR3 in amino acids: CASSSGVGSPLHF. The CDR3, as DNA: TGTGCCAGCAGCTCAGGGGTAGGTTCACCCCTCCACTTT.

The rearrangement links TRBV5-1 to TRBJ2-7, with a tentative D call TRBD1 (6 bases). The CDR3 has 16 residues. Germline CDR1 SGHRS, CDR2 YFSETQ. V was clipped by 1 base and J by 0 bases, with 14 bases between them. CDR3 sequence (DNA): TGCGCCAGCAGCTTGACGCCAGGGGCCTTCTCCTACGAGCAGTACTTC. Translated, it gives CASSLTPGAFSYEQYF.

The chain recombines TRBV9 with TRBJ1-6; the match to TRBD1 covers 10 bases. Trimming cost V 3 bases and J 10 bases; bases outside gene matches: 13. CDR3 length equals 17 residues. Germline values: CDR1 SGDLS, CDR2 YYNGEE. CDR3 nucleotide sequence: TGTGCCAGCAGCGGCCTAAGGACAGGGGGAATTTGGTCACCCCTCCACTTT. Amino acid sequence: CASSGLRTGGIWSPLHF.

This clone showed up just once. The CDR3 sequence: CASSYRRATEAFF. In DNA, the CDR3 is TGTGCCAGCAGTTACCGGCGGGCCACTGAAGCTTTCTTT. The chain recombines TRBV6-5 with TRBJ1-1; D is unresolved. From germline, CDR1 is MNHEY and CDR2 SVGAGI. The CDR3 covers 13 residues. V was trimmed by 2 bases and J by 4 bases, leaving 8 bases between them.

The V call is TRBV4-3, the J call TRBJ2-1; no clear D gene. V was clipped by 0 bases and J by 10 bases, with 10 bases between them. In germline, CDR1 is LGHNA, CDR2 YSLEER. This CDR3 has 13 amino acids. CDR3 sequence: CASSQDRSGEQFF. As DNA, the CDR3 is TGCGCCAGCAGCCAAGATCGGTCCGGGGAGCAGTTCTTC.

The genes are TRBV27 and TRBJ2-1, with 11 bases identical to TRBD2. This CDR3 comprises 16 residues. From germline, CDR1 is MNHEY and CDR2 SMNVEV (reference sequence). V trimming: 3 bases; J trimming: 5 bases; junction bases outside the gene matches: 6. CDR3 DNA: TGTGCCAGCAGTTTGGGTCTAGCGGGAGGTAACAATGAGCAGTTCTTC. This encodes CASSLGLAGGNNEQFF.

The CDR3 loop reads CASSEGTATNEKLFF. The CDR3 region has the DNA TGTGCCAGCAGTGAGGGGACAGCAACTAATGAAAAACTGTTTTTT. This chain connects TRBV2 to TRBJ1-4, with 7 bases identical to TRBD1. The trim removed 3 bases at V and 0 bases at J, leaving 1 base unmatched. CDR3 length: 15 residues. The germline V gene has CDR1 SNHLY and CDR2 FYNNEI.

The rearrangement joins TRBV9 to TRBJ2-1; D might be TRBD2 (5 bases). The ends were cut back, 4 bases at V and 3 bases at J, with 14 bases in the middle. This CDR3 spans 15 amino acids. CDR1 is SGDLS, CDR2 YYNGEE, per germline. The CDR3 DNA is TGTGCCAGCAGCCCCCGGGAACGGCGCTACAATGAGCAGTTCTTC. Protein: CASSPRERRYNEQFF.

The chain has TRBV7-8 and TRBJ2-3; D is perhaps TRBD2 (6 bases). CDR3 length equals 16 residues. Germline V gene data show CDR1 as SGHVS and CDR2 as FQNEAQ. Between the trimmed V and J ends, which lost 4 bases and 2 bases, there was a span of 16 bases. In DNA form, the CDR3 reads TGTGCCAGCAGCTCCGACCCGGGACTTTACACAGATACGCAGTATTTT. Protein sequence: CASSSDPGLYTDTQYF.

The CDR3 reads CASSIHQGGTTGELFF. In nucleotides, the CDR3 is TGTGCCAGTAGTATACATCAGGGAGGGACCACCGGGGAGCTGTTTTTT. This sequence joins TRBV19 and TRBJ2-2, with 7 bases lining up with TRBD2. V lost 2 bases to trimming and J lost 4 bases; unmatched junction nucleotides: 7. Germline CDR1 LNHDA, CDR2 SQIVND (reference sequence). The CDR3 has 16 residues.

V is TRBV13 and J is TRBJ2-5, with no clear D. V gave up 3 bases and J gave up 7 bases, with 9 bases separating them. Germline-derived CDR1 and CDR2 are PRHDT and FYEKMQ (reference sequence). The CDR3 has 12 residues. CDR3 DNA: TGTGCCAGCAGCTTGACCCGAGGGACCCAGTACTTC. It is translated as CASSLTRGTQYF.

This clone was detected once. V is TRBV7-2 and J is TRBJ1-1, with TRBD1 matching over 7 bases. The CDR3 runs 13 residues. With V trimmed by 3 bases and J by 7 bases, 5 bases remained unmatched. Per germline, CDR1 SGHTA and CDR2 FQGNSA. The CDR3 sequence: CASSFSRQGEAFF. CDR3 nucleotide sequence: TGTGCCAGCAGCTTTTCCAGACAGGGTGAAGCTTTCTTT.

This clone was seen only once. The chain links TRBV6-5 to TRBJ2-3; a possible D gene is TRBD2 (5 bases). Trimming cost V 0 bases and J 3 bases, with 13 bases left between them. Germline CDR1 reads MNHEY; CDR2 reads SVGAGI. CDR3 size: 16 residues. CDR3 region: CASSYSFGWETDTQYF. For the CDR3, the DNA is TGTGCCAGCAGTTACTCGTTCGGGTGGGAGACAGATACGCAGTATTTT.

CDR3 amino acids: CASSLQRGEDTEAFF. In DNA form, the CDR3 reads TGTGCCAGCAGCTTACAAAGGGGCGAAGATACTGAAGCTTTCTTT. The V call is TRBV7-8, the J call TRBJ1-1, with D possibly being TRBD1 (5 bases). CDR1 is SGHVS, CDR2 FQNEAQ, per germline. CDR3 length: 15 residues. Deletions cut 2 bases from V and 5 bases from J, with 15 bases between.

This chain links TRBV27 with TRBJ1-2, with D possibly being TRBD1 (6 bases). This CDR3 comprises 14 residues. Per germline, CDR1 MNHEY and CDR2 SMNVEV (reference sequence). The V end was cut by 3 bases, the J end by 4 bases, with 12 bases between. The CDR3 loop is CASSLFAGAYGYTF. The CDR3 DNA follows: TGTGCCAGCAGTTTGTTTGCAGGGGCCTATGGCTACACCTTC.

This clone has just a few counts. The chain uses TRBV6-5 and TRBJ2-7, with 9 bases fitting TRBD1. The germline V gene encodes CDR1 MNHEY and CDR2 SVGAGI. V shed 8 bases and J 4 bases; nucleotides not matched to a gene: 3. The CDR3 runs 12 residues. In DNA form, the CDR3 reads TGTGCCAGCGGGACAGGGTTATACGAGCAGTACTTC. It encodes CASGTGLYEQYF.

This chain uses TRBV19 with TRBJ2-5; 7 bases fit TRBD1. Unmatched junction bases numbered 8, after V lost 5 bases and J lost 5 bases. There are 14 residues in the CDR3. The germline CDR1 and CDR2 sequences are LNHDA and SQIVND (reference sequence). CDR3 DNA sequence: TGTGCCAGTAGTCCGACAGGGTCAGAGGAGACCCAGTACTTC. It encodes CASSPTGSEETQYF.

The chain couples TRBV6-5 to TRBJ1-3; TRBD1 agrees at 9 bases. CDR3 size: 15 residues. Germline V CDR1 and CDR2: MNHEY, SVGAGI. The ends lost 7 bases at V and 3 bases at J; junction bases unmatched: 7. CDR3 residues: CASTGTGYVGNTIYF. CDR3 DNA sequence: TGTGCCAGCACTGGGACAGGGTATGTTGGAAACACCATATATTTT.

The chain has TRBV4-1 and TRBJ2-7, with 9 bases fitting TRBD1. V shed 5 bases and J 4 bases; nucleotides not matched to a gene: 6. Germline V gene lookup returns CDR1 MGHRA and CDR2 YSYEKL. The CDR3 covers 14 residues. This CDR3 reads CASSATGTGYEQYF. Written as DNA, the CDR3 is TGCGCCAGCAGCGCAACCGGGACAGGGTACGAGCAGTACTTC.

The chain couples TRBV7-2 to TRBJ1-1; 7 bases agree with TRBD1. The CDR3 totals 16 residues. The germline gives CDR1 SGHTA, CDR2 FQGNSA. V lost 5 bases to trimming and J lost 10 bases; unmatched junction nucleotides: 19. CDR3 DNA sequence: TGTGCCAGCAGCGACGGACAGGTCCGGTTCAATAAGGCAGCTTTCTTT. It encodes CASSDGQVRFNKAAFF.

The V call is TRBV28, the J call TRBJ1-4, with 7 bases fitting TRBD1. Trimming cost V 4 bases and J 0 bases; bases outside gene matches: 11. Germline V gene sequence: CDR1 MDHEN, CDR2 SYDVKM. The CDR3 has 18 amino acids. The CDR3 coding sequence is TGTGCCAGCAGTTCAACCGGGACAGAGGCTGCAACTAATGAAAAACTGTTTTTT. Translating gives CASSSTGTEAATNEKLFF. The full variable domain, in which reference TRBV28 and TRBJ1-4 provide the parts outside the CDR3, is DVKVTQSSRYLVKRTGEKVFLECVQDMDHENMFWYRQDPGLGLRLIYFSYDVKMKEKGDIPEGYSVSREKKERFSLILESASTNQTSMYLCASSSTGTEAATNEKLFFGSGTQLSVL.

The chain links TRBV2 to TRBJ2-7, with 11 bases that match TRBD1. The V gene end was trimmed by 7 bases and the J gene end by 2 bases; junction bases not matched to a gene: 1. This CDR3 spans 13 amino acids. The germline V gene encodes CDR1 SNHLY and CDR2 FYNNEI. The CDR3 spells CASMGQGAYEQYF. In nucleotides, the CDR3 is TGTGCCAGCATGGGACAGGGGGCCTACGAGCAGTACTTC. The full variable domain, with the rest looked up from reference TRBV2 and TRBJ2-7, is EPEVTQTPSHQVTQMGQEVILRCVPISNHLYFYWYRQILGQKVEFLVSFYNNEISEKSEIFDDQFSVERPDGSNFTLKIRSTKLEDSAMYFCASMGQGAYEQYFGPGTRLTVT.

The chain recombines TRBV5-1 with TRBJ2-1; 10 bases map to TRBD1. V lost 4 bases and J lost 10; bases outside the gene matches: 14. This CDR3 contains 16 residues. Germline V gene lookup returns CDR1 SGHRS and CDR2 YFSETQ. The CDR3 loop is CASSEFGDRGASEQFF. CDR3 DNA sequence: TGCGCCAGCAGCGAATTTGGGGACAGGGGAGCTAGCGAGCAGTTCTTC.

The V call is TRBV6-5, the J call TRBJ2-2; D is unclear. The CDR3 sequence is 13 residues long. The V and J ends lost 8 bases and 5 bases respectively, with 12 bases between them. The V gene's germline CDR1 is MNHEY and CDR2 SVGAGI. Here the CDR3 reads CASRPILTGELFF. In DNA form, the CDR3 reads TGTGCCAGCCGCCCTATACTAACCGGGGAGCTGTTTTTT.

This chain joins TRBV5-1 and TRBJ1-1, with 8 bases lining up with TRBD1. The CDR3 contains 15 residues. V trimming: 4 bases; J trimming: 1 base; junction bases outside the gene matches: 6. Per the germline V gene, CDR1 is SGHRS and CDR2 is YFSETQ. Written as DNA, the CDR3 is TGCGCCAGCAGCCATGGACAGGGACCGAACACTGAAGCTTTCTTT. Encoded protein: CASSHGQGPNTEAFF.

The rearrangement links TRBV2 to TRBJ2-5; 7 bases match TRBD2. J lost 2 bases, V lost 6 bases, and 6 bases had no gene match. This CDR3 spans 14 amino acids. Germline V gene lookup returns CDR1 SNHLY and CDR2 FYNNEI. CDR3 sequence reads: CASRHRDYQETQYF. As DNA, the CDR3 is TGTGCCAGCAGGCACCGGGACTATCAAGAGACCCAGTACTTC.

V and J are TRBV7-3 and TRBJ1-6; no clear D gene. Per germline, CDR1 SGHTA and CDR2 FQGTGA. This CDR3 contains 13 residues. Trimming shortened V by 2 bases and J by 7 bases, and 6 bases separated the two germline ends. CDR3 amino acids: CASSLLENSPLHF. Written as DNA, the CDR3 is TGTGCCAGCAGCTTACTAGAAAATTCACCCCTCCACTTT.

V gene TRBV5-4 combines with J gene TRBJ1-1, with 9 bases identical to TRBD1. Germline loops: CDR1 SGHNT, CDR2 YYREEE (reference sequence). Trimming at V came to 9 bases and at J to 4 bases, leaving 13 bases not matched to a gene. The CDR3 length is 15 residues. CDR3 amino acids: CATCATGGAGTEAFF. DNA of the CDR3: TGTGCCACATGCGCCACAGGGGGCGCAGGCACTGAAGCTTTCTTT.

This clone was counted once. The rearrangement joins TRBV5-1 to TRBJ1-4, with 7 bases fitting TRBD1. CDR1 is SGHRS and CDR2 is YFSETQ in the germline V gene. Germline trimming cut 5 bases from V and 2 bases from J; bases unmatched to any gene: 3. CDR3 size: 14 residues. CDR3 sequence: CASREQGTNEKLFF. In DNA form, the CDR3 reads TGCGCCAGCAGGGAACAGGGGACTAATGAAAAACTGTTTTTT.